Ten or more counts support the clone carrying this T cell receptor (beta chain). The antigen is not known. This CDR3 is 14 amino acids long. V was trimmed by 0 bases and J by 2 bases, leaving 6 bases between them. CDR1 and CDR2 from the germline V gene are SGHRS and YFSETQ. TCRdb reprocessed the 5' RACE reads with MiXCR, giving one entry per CDR3 protein. The data contain over 12,000 distinct CDR3 sequences, 20% to 25% of them singletons. The data belong to a study of T-cell memory formation after mild COVID-19. Study findings and constraints: CD4+ bias marked clones expanding day 15 to 37, unlike balanced contracting clones.

The chain combines TRBV5-1 with TRBJ2-1; D ambiguous. The TCR sequence derives from a man aged 18 to 30 who had mild COVID-19 (a few samples of this study predate the infection). Cell type and time point are not known. The sequenced sample was PBMCs or a T cell subset sorted from them (not recorded which). CDR3 residues: CASSLVSAYNEQFF. The DNA for the CDR3 is TGCGCCAGCAGCTTGGTGTCAGCCTACAATGAGCAGTTCTTC.